This T cell receptor beta chain was found in a study of T cells in Graves' hyperthyroidism and ophthalmopathy. General study findings and limits: Expanded thyroid clonotypes (above 0.001) were mostly also found in blood.

This clonotype appeared a single time. What it binds is unknown. A read error is possible here, since a much larger clone lies one base away. CDR3 size: 14 residues. The germline gives CDR1 SNHLY, CDR2 FYNNEI. Authors of the study amplified TCR beta CDR3 regions from RNA transcripts. The TCR CDR3 was amplified in a first-round RT-PCR using the HTBI primer set. A single record per CDR3 protein comes from TCRdb applying MiXCR to the multiplex PCR reads. The sample includes 660,000 or so distinct CDR3 sequences, 40% to 55% of them seen just once. The receptor comes from an adult man with Graves' disease, either hyperthyroidism or ophthalmopathy (not recorded which). Source material: peripheral blood or thyroid tissue (not recorded which). V and J are TRBV2 and TRBJ1-1, with D uncertain. Here the CDR3 reads CASGSTETNTEALF. The CDR3 DNA reads as TGTGCCAGCGGAAGCACAGAGACGAACACTGAAGCTCTCTTT.